These 18 T cell receptor beta chains share one sample of origin, sequenced in a study of T cell repertoires in cytomegalovirus infection. TCRdb passed the reads through MiXCR, listing each CDR3 protein once. The data show a few hundred thousand distinct CDR3 sequences, 9.1% seen once. Sequencing was done on a sample of PBMCs. These TCRs come from a human donor in good health (CMV status not recorded). Some clones in this sample may be carry-over from other donors' samples.

Only a few counts were recorded for this clonotype. This rearrangement joins TRBV30 to TRBJ1-1; D perhaps matches TRBD1 (5 bases). Germline CDR1 reads GTSNPN; CDR2 reads SVGIG (reference sequence). The V gene lost 7 bases and the J gene lost 0 bases, with 18 bases spanning the gap. The CDR3 covers 15 residues. Here the CDR3 DNA reads TGTGCCTTAAAACATGGGACGGGATTGAACACTGAAGCTTTCTTT. Its protein is CALKHGTGLNTEAFF.

This clonotype was seen a handful of times. The CDR3 sequence is CASSRDGTYEQYF. The CDR3 coding sequence is TGTGCCAGCAGCCGGGACGGAACCTACGAGCAGTACTTC. V gene TRBV11-3 combines with J gene TRBJ2-7; D may be TRBD1 or TRBD2 (5 bases each). Germline V gene data show CDR1 as SGHNT and CDR2 as YENEEA. V lost 5 bases to trimming and J lost 2 bases, with 10 bases between them. The CDR3 covers 13 residues.

This clonotype was seen ten or more times. The chain combines TRBV7-6 with TRBJ2-3; 13 bases are shared with TRBD2. J gave up 4 bases and V 4 bases, and 8 bases lay outside the gene matches. CDR1 and CDR2 (germline): SGHVS, FNYEAQ. The CDR3 has 17 amino acids. The DNA for the CDR3 is TGTGCCAGCAGCTACCGGACTAGCGGGAGTAGGGCAGATACGCAGTATTTT. It codes for CASSYRTSGSRADTQYF. Using reference TRBV7-6 and TRBJ2-3 for the parts outside the CDR3, the full variable domain is GAGVSQSPRYKVTKRGQDVALRCDPISGHVSLYWYRQALGQGPEFLTYFNYEAQQDKSGLPNDRFSAERPEGSISTLTIQRTEQRDSAMYRCASSYRTSGSRADTQYFGPGTRLTVL.

For the CDR3, the DNA is TGTGCCAGCAGCCCGGGACAGGGGAGAGAGCAGTACTTC. Residues: CASSPGQGREQYF. The V gene is TRBV7-2, the J gene TRBJ2-7; 10 bases fit TRBD1. After removal of 5 bases from V and 7 bases from J, the junction contained 5 bases not matched to a gene. There are 13 residues in the CDR3. The germline gives CDR1 SGHTA, CDR2 FQGNSA.

In this sample, this clonotype turned up many times. The chain links TRBV10-3 to TRBJ1-4, with a weak D call TRBD1 (5 bases). The germline V gene has CDR1 ENHRY and CDR2 SYGVKD. This CDR3 has 17 residues. The V end lost 2 bases, the J end lost 10 bases, and 23 bases lay between the germline ends. The CDR3 DNA is TGTGCCATCAGTGAGAACTTTGGAGAAGGAGTCGGGGGAAAACTGTTTTTT. It is translated as CAISENFGEGVGGKLFF.

This clonotype has at least ten counts. V usage is TRBV12-5 and J usage is TRBJ2-3; 10 positions match TRBD1. The CDR3 length is 15 residues. V dropped 5 bases and J dropped 6; count of bases not matched to a gene: 8. CDR1 LGHNT and CDR2 FRNRAP come from the germline V gene. CDR3 amino acids: CASGPGQGNDDTQYF. The CDR3 bases are TGTGCTAGTGGTCCGGGACAGGGGAATGATGATACGCAGTATTTT.

This clonotype was seen at least ten times. The V gene is TRBV7-2, the J gene TRBJ1-2; 7 positions match TRBD1. Germline lookup yields CDR1 SGHTA and CDR2 FQGNSA. This CDR3 comprises 16 residues. V lost 4 bases and J lost 2; bases outside the gene matches: 10. The CDR3 reads CASSSGGGQLNYGYTF. Written as DNA, the CDR3 is TGTGCCAGCAGCTCTGGAGGGGGACAGTTAAACTATGGCTACACCTTC. Using reference TRBV7-2 and TRBJ1-2 for the parts outside the CDR3, the full variable domain is GAGVSQSPSNKVTEKGKDVELRCDPISGHTALYWYRQSLGQGLEFLIYFQGNSAPDKSGLPSDRFSAERTGGSVSTLTIQRTQQEDSAVYLCASSSGGGQLNYGYTFGSGTRLTVV.

CDR3 sequence reads: CASRQVRDREAFF. CDR3 nucleotide sequence: TGTGCCAGCAGGCAAGTAAGGGACCGGGAAGCTTTCTTT. This rearrangement joins TRBV28 to TRBJ1-1, with D possibly being TRBD1 (5 bases). The CDR3 runs 13 residues. Germline loops: CDR1 MDHEN, CDR2 SYDVKM. V lost 6 bases, J lost 8 bases, and 16 bases lay in between.

This clonotype turned up a few times. V gene TRBV6-1 combines with J gene TRBJ1-3; 8 bases map to TRBD1. CDR3 size: 14 residues. V lost 5 bases to trimming and J lost 3 bases; unmatched junction nucleotides: 3. Germline V gives CDR1 MNHNS, CDR2 SASEGT. The CDR3 DNA sequence: TGTGCCAGCAGTCCAGGGGGCCTTGGAAACACCATATATTTT. Translated, it gives CASSPGGLGNTIYF.

The chain combines TRBV7-4 with TRBJ2-7; tentatively, D is TRBD1 or TRBD2 (5 bases each). The CDR3 contains 15 residues. CDR1 is SGHVT and CDR2 is SQSDAQ in the germline V gene. V lost 5 bases, J lost 0 bases, and 14 bases lay in between. CDR3 region: CASSKLGDRSYEQYF. The CDR3 DNA is TGTGCCAGCAGCAAGTTGGGGGACCGCTCCTACGAGCAGTACTTC. The whole variable domain, filled in from reference TRBV7-4 and TRBJ2-7, reads GAGVSQSPRYKVAKRGRDVALRCDSISGHVTLYWYRQTLGQGSEVLTYSQSDAQRDKSGRPSGRFSAERPERSVSTLKIQRTEQGDSAVYLCASSKLGDRSYEQYFGPGTRLTVT.

There are many counts of this clonotype. The rearrangement uses TRBV7-2 and TRBJ1-2; weak D call: TRBD1 (5 bases). Germline CDR1 and CDR2: SGHTA and FQGNSA. V shed 3 bases and J shed 4 bases, with 12 bases lying between them. CDR3 length: 14 amino acids. CDR3 in DNA: TGTGCCAGCAGCTTCGACAGTACCGGCTATGGCTACACCTTC. Translation gives CASSFDSTGYGYTF.

There are many counts of this clonotype. The chain employs TRBV6-2 or TRBV6-3 and TRBJ1-1; no definite D call. The CDR3 consists of 15 residues. The germline V and J ends were trimmed by 6 bases and 4 bases, with 18 bases remaining between them. Per germline, CDR1 MNHEY and CDR2 SVGEGT. CDR3 sequence: CASRVGRAGGTEAFF. DNA of the CDR3: TGTGCCAGCAGAGTGGGCCGCGCAGGTGGCACTGAAGCTTTCTTT.

A note on this clonotype: One junction end disagrees with the germline gene, perhaps due to a read error. The V and J genes are TRBV7-9 and TRBJ2-7, with 12 bases matching TRBD2. Germline V gives CDR1 SEHNR, CDR2 FQNEAQ (reference sequence). The CDR3 covers 17 residues. The CDR3 DNA reads as TGTGCCAGCAGCTTAGGGACTAGCGGGAAGGTCCTCTACGAGCAGTGCTTC. Translation gives CASSLGTSGKVLYEQCF.

Many counts were recorded for this clonotype. The chain couples TRBV7-2 to TRBJ1-1; D uncertain. The CDR3 sequence is 14 residues long. V was cut by 1 base and J by 8 bases, with 14 bases left in between. CDR1 is SGHTA, CDR2 FQGNSA, per germline. The DNA for the CDR3 is TGTGCCAGCAGCTTAGACCCAGCCAAAGAGGAAGCTTTCTTT. It yields the protein CASSLDPAKEEAFF.

This clonotype was counted many times. This chain joins TRBV6-2 or TRBV6-3 and TRBJ2-3; D call uncertain. The CDR3 extends over 14 amino acids. Germline values: CDR1 MNHEY, CDR2 SVGEGT. V gave up 6 bases and J gave up 0 bases, with 10 bases separating them. The CDR3 bases are TGTGCCAGCAGCATCCAGGCTAGCACAGATACGCAGTATTTT. Residues: CASSIQASTDTQYF.

The CDR3 is CASSQVPHGSTYGYTF. CDR3 DNA sequence: TGCGCCAGCAGCCAAGTCCCCCATGGCTCCACTTATGGCTACACCTTC. V is TRBV4-3 and J is TRBJ1-2; D is unresolved. The CDR3 loop spans 16 amino acids. In germline, CDR1 is LGHNA, CDR2 YSLEER. The V and J ends lost 1 base and 5 bases respectively, with 17 bases between them.

Many counts were recorded for this clonotype. The chain employs TRBV7-2 and TRBJ1-1; no clear D. V was shortened by 5 bases and J by 9 bases, with 13 bases between the two germline ends. This CDR3 has 12 amino acids. Germline lookup yields CDR1 SGHTA and CDR2 FQGNSA. CDR3 coding DNA: TGTGCCAGCAGCGCCCCGGCCCACAAAGCTTTCTTT. Its protein is CASSAPAHKAFF.

V usage is TRBV9 and J usage is TRBJ2-1, with D possibly TRBD1 on 5 matching bases. With 0 bases removed from V and 14 bases from J, the gap between germline ends came to 15 bases. This CDR3 has 13 residues. Germline assignment: CDR1 SGDLS and CDR2 YYNGEE. As DNA, the CDR3 is TGTGCCAGCAGCGTAGCTCAGGCAGGGAAGGAGTTCTTC. This codes for CASSVAQAGKEFF.